The 16 T cell receptor beta chains below all came from one sample that was sequenced in a study of vaccination effects on CD4 cells after COVID-19. TCRdb's copy holds only in-frame clones and misses some; the assay was immunoSEQ multiplex PCR. Counted here are 50,000 to 75,000 clones, roughly 76% occurring once; the ten biggest clones make up about 2.4%. Under the ViraFEST assay, PBMC were stimulated with viral peptide pools so that antigen-specific CD4+ T cells expanded. Sequencing was performed afterwards. Investigators separated out CD4+ T cells once around 9 days of culture had passed. Their cognate antigens are unknown. The sample was CD4+ T cells from PBMCs cultured with HCoV-229E spike peptides, taken before COVID-19 vaccination. Receptors originate from a human donor who received a COVID-19 vaccine.

This sequence joins TRBV20-1 and TRBJ2-2; 11 bases match TRBD2. The CDR3 has 17 amino acids. V trimming: 3 bases; J trimming: 5 bases; junction bases outside the gene matches: 11. Germline values: CDR1 DFQATT, CDR2 SNEGSKA (reference sequence). CDR3 coding DNA: TGCAGTGCTAGTCCCGTGCTAGCGGGGGGTTGGACCGGGGAGCTGTTTTTT. Encoded protein: CSASPVLAGGWTGELFF.

The rearrangement uses TRBV7-2 and TRBJ2-3, with D possibly being TRBD2 (5 bases). This CDR3 is 16 amino acids long. Germline assignment: CDR1 SGHTA and CDR2 FQGNSA. The ends were cut back, 4 bases at V and 2 bases at J, with 16 bases in the middle. CDR3 amino acids: CASSSRGGGNTDTQYF. The DNA for the CDR3 is TGTGCCAGCAGCTCCCGGGGTGGAGGAAACACAGATACGCAGTATTTT.

This chain links TRBV3-1 (or the pseudogene TRBV3-2) with TRBJ2-5; 7 bases agree with TRBD1. CDR1 LGHDT and CDR2 YNNKEL come from the germline V gene (reference sequence). This CDR3 is 15 amino acids long. The junction had 4 bases not matched to a gene; V was cut back by 2 bases and J by 1 base. The chain's CDR3 is CASSQNRDSQETQYF. The CDR3 DNA follows: TGTGCCAGCAGCCAAAATCGGGACAGCCAAGAGACCCAGTACTTC.

The chain carries TRBV10-3 and TRBJ1-2, with TRBD1 as a possible D gene (5 bases). The V end lost 3 bases, the J end lost 8 bases, and 22 bases lay between the germline ends. The CDR3 consists of 16 residues. Germline CDR1 and CDR2: ENHRY and SYGVKD. The CDR3 here is CAISESVLRGAGGYTF. CDR3 bases: TGTGCCATCAGTGAATCAGTATTGAGAGGGGCGGGAGGCTACACCTTC.

CDR3 DNA: TGCGCCAGCAGCTGGCCGGGAACAGGAGAAGAGACCCAGTACTTC. It codes for CASSWPGTGEETQYF. The rearrangement uses TRBV5-1 and TRBJ2-5, with D perhaps assigned TRBD1 or TRBD2 (5 bases each). Trimming stripped 3 bases from V and 3 bases from J, with 15 bases between. Per the germline V gene, CDR1 is SGHRS and CDR2 is YFSETQ. This CDR3 has 15 amino acids.

The chain combines TRBV24-1 with TRBJ2-3; 10 bases match TRBD1. Trimming cost V 4 bases and J 1 base; bases outside gene matches: 7. This CDR3 spans 17 amino acids. From germline, CDR1 is KGHDR and CDR2 SFDVKD. CDR3 region: CATSDSAGTGGTDTQYF. The CDR3 DNA follows: TGTGCCACCAGTGACTCAGCCGGGACAGGGGGCACAGATACGCAGTATTTT.

The J gene is TRBJ2-3, the V gene TRBV6-5, with 12 bases aligning to TRBD1. The V segment lost 6 bases and the J segment 4 bases; nucleotides outside the gene matches: 2. The CDR3 has 14 amino acids. Germline V lookup: CDR1 MNHEY, CDR2 SVGAGI. For the CDR3, the DNA is TGTGCCAGCAGAGGGACAGGGGGCGCAGATACGCAGTATTTT. Residues: CASRGTGGADTQYF.

The CDR3 sequence: CASSSGQVQETQYF. The CDR3 bases are TGCGCCAGCAGCTCTGGACAGGTTCAAGAGACCCAGTACTTC. V and J are TRBV5-1 and TRBJ2-5; 7 bases line up with TRBD1. Germline CDR1 SGHRS, CDR2 YFSETQ. The length of the CDR3 is 14 residues. V lost 3 bases and J lost 2; bases outside the gene matches: 4. Full variable domain (missing parts from reference TRBV5-1 and TRBJ2-5): KAGVTQTPRYLIKTRGQQVTLSCSPISGHRSVSWYQQTPGQGLQFLFEYFSETQRNKGNFPGRFSGRQFSNSRSEMNVSTLELGDSALYLCASSSGQVQETQYFGPGTRLLVL.

V is TRBV9 and J is TRBJ2-3, with a tentative D call TRBD1 (5 bases). There are 14 residues in the CDR3. Trimming removed 4 bases from V and 0 bases from J, with 9 bases in between. Germline V gives CDR1 SGDLS, CDR2 YYNGEE. The DNA for the CDR3 is TGTGCCAGCAGCACAACAGGTAGCACAGATACGCAGTATTTT. Its protein is CASSTTGSTDTQYF.

This chain joins TRBV13 and TRBJ2-7; no clear D. V was clipped by 3 bases and J by 4 bases, with 10 bases between them. This CDR3 spans 13 amino acids. Germline CDR1 and CDR2: PRHDT and FYEKMQ (reference sequence). The CDR3 loop reads CASSFSQRYEQYV. CDR3 DNA sequence: TGTGCCAGCAGCTTTAGTCAACGGTACGAGCAGTACGTC.

The chain combines TRBV5-1 with TRBJ2-7; TRBD1 is a possible D gene (6 bases). Per germline, CDR1 SGHRS and CDR2 YFSETQ. Trimming pared 5 bases from V and 7 bases from J, leaving 19 bases between. The CDR3 is made up of 14 amino acids. This chain's CDR3 is CASSRWTDLWEQYV. The CDR3 coding sequence is TGCGCCAGCAGTCGCTGGACAGACCTTTGGGAGCAGTACGTC.

The V gene is TRBV6-1, the J gene TRBJ2-1; TRBD2 matches at 10 bases. V shed 3 bases and J 6 bases; nucleotides not matched to a gene: 8. Germline CDR1 and CDR2: MNHNS and SASEGT. CDR3 length: 16 amino acids. Written as DNA, the CDR3 is TGTGCCAGCAGTGATCACGGGCCTAGCGGGGGCAATGAGCAGTTCTTC. Translating it yields CASSDHGPSGGNEQFF.

The CDR3, as DNA: TGTGCCAGCAGTAGAGGTCAGGGGGTTGAAGCTTTCTTT. Translated: CASSRGQGVEAFF. The chain carries TRBV12-3 or TRBV12-4 and TRBJ1-1, with 7 bases lining up with TRBD1. V gave up 5 bases and J gave up 7 bases; unmatched junction bases: 7. CDR3 size: 13 residues.

This clone was detected once. This chain uses TRBV6-5 with TRBJ1-4; unclear D gene. Trimming took 5 bases from V and 2 from J, leaving 9 bases between them. The CDR3 contains 14 residues. Looked up from germline, CDR1 is MNHEY and CDR2 is SVGAGI. For the CDR3, the DNA is TGTGCCAGCAGTAGGGAGTGGACTAATGAAAAACTGTTTTTT. Its protein is CASSREWTNEKLFF.

The chain links TRBV28 to TRBJ2-7, with TRBD1 identical over 8 bases. Trimming removed 6 bases from V and 2 bases from J; junction bases left unmatched: 9. Germline loops: CDR1 MDHEN, CDR2 SYDVKM. The length of the CDR3 is 15 residues. In nucleotides, the CDR3 is TGTGCCAGCAGCCGTGACAGGGGCCTGACCTACGAGCAGTACGTC. It specifies CASSRDRGLTYEQYV.

The CDR3 loop is CASSYDWTQASEAFF. CDR3 bases: TGTGCCAGCAGTTACGATTGGACGCAGGCGTCTGAAGCTTTCTTT. The rearrangement uses TRBV6-5 and TRBJ1-1; D not certain. CDR3 size: 15 residues. Germline lookup yields CDR1 MNHEY and CDR2 SVGAGI. Trimming took 2 bases from V and 6 from J, leaving 16 bases between them.